These 9 T cell receptor beta chains came from one sample sequenced in a study of T cells in Graves' hyperthyroidism and ophthalmopathy. RNA transcripts served as the template for amplifying TCR beta CDR3 regions. Researchers ran a first-round RT-PCR on the TCR CDR3 using the HTBI primer set. TCRdb passed the multiplex PCR reads through MiXCR, listing each CDR3 protein once. The sample has 250,000 or so distinct CDR3 sequences; over 15% are singletons. The sequenced material came from blood. The source is a woman younger than 35 with Graves' ophthalmopathy.

This clonotype was found many times. This may come from a read error, since a much larger clone is one base off. J is TRBJ1-1 and V is TRBV3-1; D call uncertain. The CDR3 totals 16 residues. Trimming took off 4 bases at V and 5 bases at J, with 20 bases between the two ends. Germline V gene lookup returns CDR1 LGHDT and CDR2 YNNKEL (reference sequence). CDR3 in amino acids: CASSREGMQTRTEAFF. DNA for the CDR3: TGTGCCAGCAGCCGGGAAGGTATGCAAACGAGGACTGAAGCTTTCTTT.

The gene calls are TRBV12-3 or TRBV12-4 and TRBJ2-3; 11 bases are shared with TRBD2. The CDR3 covers 17 residues. V was pared by 6 bases and J by 4 bases, with 12 bases of the junction left unmatched. The CDR3 protein is CASRLRLAGSSADTQYF. Written as DNA, the CDR3 is TGTGCCAGCAGGTTGAGACTAGCGGGATCTAGCGCAGATACGCAGTATTTT.

This clonotype was seen more than once but under ten times. The rearrangement joins TRBV19 to TRBJ2-1; 11 nucleotides line up with TRBD2. The better agreement between TRBJ2-7 and the DNA end casts doubt on the J call. The CDR3 is made up of 15 amino acids. CDR1 is LNHDA, CDR2 SQIVND, per germline (reference sequence). CDR3 sequence: CASSISGGASNEQYF. For the CDR3, the DNA is TGTGCCAGTAGTATTAGCGGGGGGGCAAGCAATGAGCAGTACTTC.

This clonotype was seen many times. The V gene is TRBV7-2, the J gene TRBJ1-2; 12 positions match TRBD1. V lost 3 bases, J lost 4 bases, and 3 bases stayed unmatched. The CDR3 loop spans 15 amino acids. In germline, CDR1 is SGHTA, CDR2 FQGNSA. The CDR3 bases are TGTGCCAGCAGCTTGCCGGGACAGGGGGCCTATGGCTACACCTTC. It translates to CASSLPGQGAYGYTF.

A single count supports this clonotype. A read error is possible here, since a much larger clone lies one base away. This chain connects TRBV6-2 or TRBV6-3 to TRBJ2-5; 9 nucleotides line up with TRBD2. Germline assignment: CDR1 MNHEY and CDR2 SVGEGT. The CDR3 loop spans 15 amino acids. V trimming: 7 bases; J trimming: 3 bases; junction bases outside the gene matches: 9. The CDR3 here is CASIGLAWGEETQYF. The CDR3 DNA sequence: TGTGCCAGCATTGGACTAGCGTGGGGAGAAGAGACCCAGTACTTC.

This clonotype has at least ten counts. The V call is TRBV27, the J call TRBJ2-7; TRBD1 agrees at 8 bases. Germline loops: CDR1 MNHEY, CDR2 SMNVEV (reference sequence). The CDR3 runs 14 residues. Trimming at V came to 2 bases and at J to 6 bases, leaving 6 bases not matched to a gene. DNA for the CDR3: TGTGCCAGCAGTTTACAGGGGGCGCGGATCGAGCAGTACTTC. This sequence encodes CASSLQGARIEQYF.

This clonotype was counted between two and nine times. The rearrangement links TRBV25-1 to TRBJ1-1; D might be TRBD1 (5 bases). Germline values: CDR1 MGHDK, CDR2 SYGVNS. V dropped 4 bases and J dropped 3 bases, with 12 bases sitting between them. The CDR3 extends over 14 amino acids. CDR3 bases: TGTGCCAGCAGTGCATCGGGACTCCACACTGAAGCTTTCTTT. Amino acid sequence: CASSASGLHTEAFF.

The rearrangement links TRBV7-2 to TRBJ2-3, with TRBD2 matching over 10 bases. This CDR3 is built from 16 residues. The V gene's germline CDR1 is SGHTA and CDR2 FQGNSA. The ends lost 4 bases at V and 4 bases at J; junction bases unmatched: 8. The CDR3 region is CASSSPASGSPDTQYF. For the CDR3, the DNA is TGTGCCAGCAGCTCTCCGGCTAGCGGGAGTCCAGATACGCAGTATTTT.

This clonotype was recorded at least ten times. The genes are TRBV5-1 and TRBJ1-2, with a weak D call TRBD1 (5 bases). Deletions cut 0 bases from V and 3 bases from J, with 9 bases between. Looked up from germline, CDR1 is SGHRS and CDR2 is YFSETQ. The CDR3 sequence is 14 residues long. CDR3 DNA: TGCGCCAGCAGCTTGGAGGGGACGGACTATGGCTACACCTTC. It encodes CASSLEGTDYGYTF.